These T cell receptor beta chains were read from a single sample in a study of early T cells in non-severe SARS-CoV-2 infection. Using its own MiXCR run on the 5' RACE reads, TCRdb lists one record per CDR3 protein. The sample carries tens of thousands of distinct CDR3 sequences, 6% to 7% recorded once. The sequenced sample was whole blood. These receptors came from an adult who was a healthcare worker with PCR-confirmed SARS-CoV-2 infection or an uninfected control (not recorded which). The CDR3 runs from the conserved cysteine through the conserved F or W. The D gene is left open where the match is weak. Some rows have no size entry. The others give once, few or many, or a class for an expanded clone.

size: many
V: TRBV29-1
D: NA
J: TRBJ1-2
DNA: TGCAGCGTTGGCCGGGACACTGGGAACTATGGCTACACCTTC
CDR3: CSVGRDTGNYGYTF

size: NA
V: TRBV10-1
D: NA
J: TRBJ2-3
DNA: TGCGCCAGCAGTGAGAGCGAGGTTTCGAGAACGCAGTATTTT
CDR3: CASSESEVSRTQYF

size: many
V: TRBV6-6
D: TRBD1
J: TRBJ1-1
DNA: TGTGCCGGGGCCGGACAGGGGGCGGGATCCATGAACACTGAAGCTTTCTTT
CDR3: CAGAGQGAGSMNTEAFF

size: NA
V: TRBV6-5
D: NA
J: TRBJ2-3
DNA: TGTGCCAGCAGTTACTCGGGCAGTCATACGCAGTATTTT
CDR3: CASSYSGSHTQYF

size: NA
V: TRBV5-4
D: NA
J: TRBJ2-5
DNA: TGTGCCAGCAGCCAGACGATCTCGGAGACCCAGTACTTC
CDR3: CASSQTISETQYF

size: few
V: TRBV6-6
D: NA
J: TRBJ1-5
DNA: TGTGCCAGCAGTTCGGGTAACAATCAGCCCCAGCATTTT
CDR3: CASSSGNNQPQHF

size: NA
V: TRBV6-5
D: NA
J: TRBJ2-7
DNA: TGTGCCAGCAGTTACTCTGGACAAGGCGAGCAGTACTTC
CDR3: CASSYSGQGEQYF

size: NA
V: TRBV19
D: NA
J: TRBJ2-5
DNA: TGTGCCAGTAGTATTTCGTGGCGGGAGACCCAGTACTTC
CDR3: CASSISWRETQYF

size: many
V: TRBV6-5
D: TRBD2
J: TRBJ2-3
DNA: TGTGCCAGCAGTTATTGCATGAGCGGGGGGTCCGATACGCAGTATTTT
CDR3: CASSYCMSGGSDTQYF

size: many
V: TRBV12-3/TRBV12-4
D: NA
J: TRBJ2-6
DNA: TGTGCCAGCAGTTTGGGGGGCTCCTCTGGGGCCAACGTCCTGACTTTC
CDR3: CASSLGGSSGANVLTF

size: many
V: TRBV11-3
D: TRBD1
J: TRBJ2-7
DNA: TGTGCCAGCACCCTGGGGCAGGGGGCCTACGAGCAGTACTTC
CDR3: CASTLGQGAYEQYF

size: many
V: TRBV7-9
D: TRBD1
J: TRBJ2-3
DNA: TGTGCCAGCAGTTCTGGGACAGGGGGCGGAGATACGCAGTATTTT
CDR3: CASSSGTGGGDTQYF

size: NA
V: TRBV20-1
D: TRBD1
J: TRBJ2-7
DNA: TGCAGTGCTAGAGAGGGGACAGGGCTCTACGAGCAGTACTTC
CDR3: CSAREGTGLYEQYF

size: NA
V: TRBV11-2
D: TRBD2
J: TRBJ2-7
DNA: TGTGCCAGCAGACGTAGCGGGGGTACCAACGAGCAGTACTTC
CDR3: CASRRSGGTNEQYF

size: NA
V: TRBV28
D: TRBD1
J: TRBJ2-1
DNA: TGTGCCAGCAGTCACCCGGGACAGGGGCTCGCTGAGCAGTTCTTC
CDR3: CASSHPGQGLAEQFF

size: many
V: TRBV6-6
D: NA
J: TRBJ1-6
DNA: TGTGCCAGCAGCCAGGATATCGGACGTAATTCACCCCTCCACTTT
CDR3: CASSQDIGRNSPLHF

size: many
V: TRBV6-5
D: TRBD2
J: TRBJ2-1
DNA: TGTGCCAGCAGTTCTACTAGCGGTGGGAGGGAGCAGTTCTTC
CDR3: CASSSTSGGREQFF

size: few
V: TRBV12-3/TRBV12-4
D: NA
J: TRBJ1-3
DNA: TGTGCCAGCAGTTTCGAGGGACACATCTCTGGAAACACCATATATTTT
CDR3: CASSFEGHISGNTIYF

size: many
V: TRBV28
D: NA
J: TRBJ2-7
DNA: TGTGCCAGCAGTTTATTGGGCGGGGAACAGACCTACGAGCAGTACTTC
CDR3: CASSLLGGEQTYEQYF

size: many
V: TRBV14
D: NA
J: TRBJ2-7
DNA: TGTGCCAGCAGCCAGGGGTTCGAGCAGTACTTC
CDR3: CASSQGFEQYF

size: NA
V: TRBV7-9
D: TRBD1
J: TRBJ2-1
DNA: TGTGCCAGCAGCTTAAGGACAGGGGGCGCTTTCAATGAGCAGTTCTTC
CDR3: CASSLRTGGAFNEQFF

size: NA
V: TRBV7-2
D: NA
J: TRBJ2-5
DNA: TGTGCCAGCAGCTTAGAGGGCGAGAAGTTGTCCCAGTACTTC
CDR3: CASSLEGEKLSQYF

size: few
V: TRBV12-3/TRBV12-4
D: NA
J: TRBJ1-1
DNA: TGTGCCAGCAATTTAAGGTCGGCCACTGAAGCTTTCTTT
CDR3: CASNLRSATEAFF

size: few
V: TRBV28
D: NA
J: TRBJ2-7
DNA: TGTGCCAGCAGAATCCTAGGGCGGTTCGGCTCCTACGAGCAGTACTTC
CDR3: CASRILGRFGSYEQYF

size: many
V: TRBV27
D: TRBD2
J: TRBJ2-5
DNA: TGTGCCAGCCTTAAAATGGGTCTAGCGGGGGGTCGGAAGGAGACCCAGTACTTC
CDR3: CASLKMGLAGGRKETQYF

size: many
V: TRBV27
D: TRBD2
J: TRBJ2-7
DNA: TGTGCCAGCGCCCCGGGACTAGGCTACGAGCAGTACTTC
CDR3: CASAPGLGYEQYF

size: many
V: TRBV5-1
D: TRBD1
J: TRBJ2-7
DNA: TGCGCCAGCAGCTTGGCCGGGGACAGGGGGCGCCGGGGTTACGAGCAGTACTTC
CDR3: CASSLAGDRGRRGYEQYF

size: few
V: TRBV29-1
D: TRBD2
J: TRBJ2-7
DNA: TGCAGCGTGAAAAGCGGGAGAAGGGTCTACGAGCAGTACTTC
CDR3: CSVKSGRRVYEQYF

size: once
V: TRBV19
D: NA
J: TRBJ2-7
DNA: TGTGCCGCCATGGACCTAAACTACGAGCAGTACTTC
CDR3: CAAMDLNYEQYF

size: NA
V: TRBV20-1
D: TRBD1
J: TRBJ2-1
DNA: TGCAGTGCCACTGGACAGGTGATCAATGAGCAGTTCTTC
CDR3: CSATGQVINEQFF

size: NA
V: TRBV5-1
D: NA
J: TRBJ2-7
DNA: TGCGCCAGCAGCTATACATCAGCCTACGAGCAGTACTTC
CDR3: CASSYTSAYEQYF

size: many
V: TRBV7-2
D: TRBD1
J: TRBJ2-2
DNA: TGTGCCAGCAGCTTTACAGGGGGAACCGGGGAGCTGTTTTTT
CDR3: CASSFTGGTGELFF

size: many
V: TRBV5-4
D: NA
J: TRBJ2-7
DNA: TGTGCCAAGATACAGGAACCCGTCTTGGACGAGCAGTACTTC
CDR3: CAKIQEPVLDEQYF

size: NA
V: TRBV12-3/TRBV12-4
D: NA
J: TRBJ2-1
DNA: TGTGCCAGCAGTCTTCCGGGACAAGGTTTTCCGTTCTTC
CDR3: CASSLPGQGFPFF

size: few
V: TRBV29-1
D: NA
J: TRBJ2-6
DNA: TGCAGCGTTGAAGTAGTCGGGGCCAACGTCCTGACTTTC
CDR3: CSVEVVGANVLTF

size: NA
V: TRBV12-3/TRBV12-4
D: TRBD2
J: TRBJ2-3
DNA: TGTGCCAGCAGTCCGGGGACTAGCGGGAGGAGCTTGGATACGCAGTATTTT
CDR3: CASSPGTSGRSLDTQYF

size: few
V: TRBV5-5
D: NA
J: TRBJ1-5
DNA: TGTGCCAGCAGCCCGGACCTAAATCAGCCCCAGCATTTT
CDR3: CASSPDLNQPQHF

size: NA
V: TRBV5-4
D: NA
J: TRBJ2-7
DNA: TGTGCCAGCAGCTTGGTCACTAGCTACGAGCAGTACTTC
CDR3: CASSLVTSYEQYF

size: many
V: TRBV12-3/TRBV12-4
D: NA
J: TRBJ2-5
DNA: TGTGCCAGCAGTTTTGTTCAGGCACCAGGGCAAGAGACCCAGTACTTC
CDR3: CASSFVQAPGQETQYF

size: few
V: TRBV7-9
D: TRBD1
J: TRBJ1-4
DNA: TGTGCCAGCAGCTGGGGACAGGGGAGAACTAATGAAAAACTGTTTTTT
CDR3: CASSWGQGRTNEKLFF

size: many
V: TRBV28
D: TRBD1
J: TRBJ1-2
DNA: TGTGCCAGCAGTCCCCCTCGCCAGGGGGCAAGGGATGGCTACACCTTC
CDR3: CASSPPRQGARDGYTF

size: many
V: TRBV18
D: NA
J: TRBJ1-4
DNA: TGTGCCAGCTCACCATCGCGGGGCGCAGGTGAAAAACTGTTTTTT
CDR3: CASSPSRGAGEKLFF

size: many
V: TRBV7-6
D: NA
J: TRBJ2-1
DNA: TGTGCCAGCAGCTTAGTGAGACAGAACAATGAGCAGTTCTTC
CDR3: CASSLVRQNNEQFF

size: NA
V: TRBV11-2
D: NA
J: TRBJ2-7
DNA: TGTGCCAGCAGCCCCGGGCAGGTCAACCCGCAGTACTTC
CDR3: CASSPGQVNPQYF

size: NA
V: TRBV15
D: TRBD1
J: TRBJ2-5
DNA: TGTGCCACCAGCGGACGGACAGGGAGTGAGACCCAGTACTTC
CDR3: CATSGRTGSETQYF

size: few
V: TRBV20-1
D: NA
J: TRBJ2-3
DNA: TGCAGTGCTATTCCCTACACAGATACGCAGTATTTT
CDR3: CSAIPYTDTQYF

size: NA
V: TRBV24-1
D: TRBD2
J: TRBJ2-3
DNA: TGTGCCACCAGTGACCCGAAGCGGGGACTCTCCACAGATACGCAGTATTTT
CDR3: CATSDPKRGLSTDTQYF

size: many
V: TRBV12-3/TRBV12-4
D: NA
J: TRBJ2-2
DNA: TGTGCCAGCAGTGAGATCAGGTTATCTTCGAGCGGGGAGCTGTTTTTT
CDR3: CASSEIRLSSSGELFF

size: NA
V: TRBV9
D: NA
J: TRBJ1-2
DNA: TGTGCCAGCAGCCCCCCCCATGAGAGTGGCTACACCTTC
CDR3: CASSPPHESGYTF

size: few
V: TRBV6-5
D: TRBD2
J: TRBJ2-5
DNA: TGTGCCAGCAGTTTCGCGGGACTAGCGGCAGAGACCCAGTACTTC
CDR3: CASSFAGLAAETQYF

size: NA
V: TRBV6-2/TRBV6-3
D: NA
J: TRBJ2-4
DNA: TGTGCCAGCAGTCCGATTACAGGGTTTAGCATTCAGTACTTC
CDR3: CASSPITGFSIQYF